This T cell receptor beta chain was recovered during a study of cytomegalovirus exposure and HLA in healthy donors. Findings of the study overall: There were 164 TCR beta chains listed as cytomegalovirus-associated.

Libraries were prepared by immunoSEQ multiplex PCR; TCRdb keeps only in-frame clonotypes and omits some of them. The sample records fewer than 200,000 clones, about 89% being singletons. Trimming took off 7 bases at V and 4 bases at J, with 13 bases between the two ends. CDR3 length: 13 amino acids. CDR1 and CDR2 (germline): MNHNY, SVGAGI (reference sequence). A note on this clone: Its antigen is currently unknown.

Input material: PBMCs. This TCR came from a man between 18 and 35 years old in good health and CMV-seropositive. J is TRBJ1-1 and V is TRBV6-6; D may be TRBD1 (5 bases). CDR3 sequence (DNA): TGTGCCAGCACTCAACAGGAATCCACTGAAGCTTTCTTT. Amino acids: CASTQQESTEAFF.